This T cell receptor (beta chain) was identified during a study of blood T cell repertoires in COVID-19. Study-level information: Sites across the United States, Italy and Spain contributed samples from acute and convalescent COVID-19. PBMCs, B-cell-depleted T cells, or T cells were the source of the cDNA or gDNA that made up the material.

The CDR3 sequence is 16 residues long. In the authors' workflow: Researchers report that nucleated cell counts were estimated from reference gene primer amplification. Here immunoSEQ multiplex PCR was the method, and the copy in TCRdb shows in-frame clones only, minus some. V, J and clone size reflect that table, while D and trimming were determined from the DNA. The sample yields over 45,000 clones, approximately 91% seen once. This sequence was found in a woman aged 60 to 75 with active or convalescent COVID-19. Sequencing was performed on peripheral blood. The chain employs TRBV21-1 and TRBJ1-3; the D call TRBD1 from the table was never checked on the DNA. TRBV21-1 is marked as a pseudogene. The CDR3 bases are TGTGCCAGCAGCGGCCACAGGGGTTGGGCTGGAAACACCATATATTTT. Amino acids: CASSGHRGWAGNTIYF.